This T cell receptor (beta chain) is from a study of T cells in Graves' hyperthyroidism and ophthalmopathy. Study-level points and caveats: Through a model of 13 V-J features, ophthalmopathy was separated from stable hyperthyroidism.

With respect to this clonotype: Its antigen is unknown.

Template material for amplifying TCR beta CDR3 regions consisted of RNA transcripts. HTBI primers were employed in a first-round RT-PCR of the TCR CDR3. TCRdb reprocessed the multiplex PCR reads with MiXCR, giving one entry per CDR3 protein. The sample consists of 25,000 to 30,000 distinct CDR3 sequences, around 40% of them appearing once. Looked up from germline, CDR1 is SGHNT and CDR2 is YYREEE (reference sequence). This CDR3 is built from 14 residues. Germline trimming cut 5 bases from V and 8 bases from J; bases unmatched to any gene: 8. The chain links TRBV5-4 to TRBJ1-4; 8 bases align to TRBD1. This sequence was found in a woman under 40 with Graves' hyperthyroidism. Source material: blood. CDR3 sequence: CASSGQGEGEKLFF. CDR3 nucleotide sequence: TGTGCCAGCAGTGGACAGGGAGAAGGGGAAAAACTGTTTTTT.